Presented here are 28 T cell receptor beta chains from one specimen sequenced in a study of PD-1 blockade in classical Hodgkin lymphoma. The method was immunoSEQ multiplex PCR; TCRdb's version includes in-frame clones alone and lacks a portion of them. The data contain tens of thousands of clones, roughly three quarters of them seen just once; the ten biggest clones take up 20% to 30%. Every patient was affected by relapse after autologous stem cell transplantation, while exposure to brentuximab vedotin was not uniform. Source: peripheral blood mononuclear cells (PBMCs), taken before the second cycle of nivolumab. Every receptor here comes from a human donor with classical Hodgkin lymphoma.

This clone has only a few counts. The V gene is TRBV10-3, the J gene TRBJ2-6; D not resolved. The V gene lost 9 bases and the J gene lost 1 base, with 4 bases spanning the gap. This CDR3 spans 12 amino acids. Germline CDR1 is ENHRY and CDR2 is SYGVKD. Here the CDR3 reads CAITSGANVLTF. Written as DNA, the CDR3 is TGTGCCATTACGTCTGGGGCCAACGTCCTGACTTTC.

The chain uses TRBV19 and TRBJ2-3, with TRBD2 matching over 15 bases. From germline, CDR1 is LNHDA and CDR2 SQIVND (reference sequence). The CDR3 is 17 residues long. With 3 bases clipped from V and 4 bases from J, the junction kept 5 bases outside the gene matches. The CDR3 reads CASSILGLAGGPDTQYF. The DNA for the CDR3 is TGTGCCAGTAGTATTCTGGGACTAGCGGGGGGCCCAGATACGCAGTATTTT.

The gene calls are TRBV28 and TRBJ2-1; tentative D call: TRBD1 (6 bases). The V gene lost 7 bases and the J gene lost 1 base, with 14 bases spanning the gap. The length of the CDR3 is 15 residues. Per the germline V gene, CDR1 is MDHEN and CDR2 is SYDVKM. CDR3 DNA: TGTGCCAGCAACCCTGACAGGCGATCCTACAATGAGCAGTTCTTC. Translating gives CASNPDRRSYNEQFF.

The genes are TRBV28 and TRBJ2-5, with TRBD1 matching 8 bases. Losses at the gene ends were 4 bases for V and 9 bases for J; bases not matched to a gene: 13. The CDR3 runs 15 residues. CDR1 MDHEN and CDR2 SYDVKM come from the germline V gene. CDR3 residues: CASSSSEDRESAQYF. The CDR3 bases are TGTGCCAGCAGTTCCAGCGAGGACAGGGAATCGGCCCAGTACTTC. The full variable domain, rest sourced from reference TRBV28 and TRBJ2-5, is DVKVTQSSRYLVKRTGEKVFLECVQDMDHENMFWYRQDPGLGLRLIYFSYDVKMKEKGDIPEGYSVSREKKERFSLILESASTNQTSMYLCASSSSEDRESAQYFGPGTRLLVL.

This chain uses TRBV5-1 with TRBJ2-3; the D is unclear. V was pared by 2 bases and J by 5 bases, with 3 bases between. The germline CDR1 and CDR2 sequences are SGHRS and YFSETQ. This CDR3 is 11 amino acids long. The CDR3 spells CASSLGDTQYF. The CDR3 DNA follows: TGCGCCAGCAGCTTAGGAGATACGCAGTATTTT.

This chain uses TRBV7-9 with TRBJ1-2; tentative D call: TRBD1 (5 bases). V was trimmed by 5 bases and J by 4 bases, leaving 11 bases between them. The CDR3 sequence is 13 residues long. The germline gives CDR1 SEHNR, CDR2 FQNEAQ (reference sequence). Written as DNA, the CDR3 is TGTGCCAGCAGCCCACAGGCTGTCTATGGCTACACCTTC. Translating it yields CASSPQAVYGYTF.

The V gene is TRBV30, the J gene TRBJ1-1; D not resolved. CDR1 is GTSNPN and CDR2 is SVGIG in the germline V gene (reference sequence). Trimming stripped 0 bases from V and 6 bases from J, with 8 bases between. This CDR3 region has 12 residues. The CDR3 region has the DNA TGTGCCTGGAGTGTTGGGTTGCCTGAAGCTTTCTTT. Translating gives CAWSVGLPEAFF.

This chain uses TRBV19 with TRBJ1-1; D uncertain. Germline V lookup: CDR1 LNHDA, CDR2 SQIVND (reference sequence). The ends were cut back, 4 bases at V and 11 bases at J, with 14 bases in the middle. CDR3 length: 12 amino acids. The CDR3 loop reads CASSRLGSLAFF. The CDR3 DNA reads as TGTGCCAGTAGTAGGTTGGGTTCTTTGGCTTTCTTT.

The V gene is TRBV19, the J gene TRBJ2-2; TRBD1 aligns across 7 bases. This CDR3 is 15 amino acids long. From germline, CDR1 is LNHDA and CDR2 SQIVND (reference sequence). V trimming: 5 bases; J trimming: 4 bases; junction bases outside the gene matches: 7. As DNA, the CDR3 is TGTGCCAGTAGTTATCTTACAGGGGCCACCGGGGAGCTGTTTTTT. The encoded protein is CASSYLTGATGELFF. Complete variable domain (other parts from reference TRBV19 and TRBJ2-2): DGGITQSPKYLFRKEGQNVTLSCEQNLNHDAMYWYRQDPGQGLRLIYYSQIVNDFQKGDIAEGYSVSREKKESFPLTVTSAQKNPTAFYLCASSYLTGATGELFFGEGSRLTVL.

V is TRBV18 and J is TRBJ2-7; either TRBD1 or TRBD2 may supply D (6 bases each). The CDR3 contains 16 residues. V lost 2 bases to trimming and J lost 7 bases, with 21 bases between them. Germline V lookup: CDR1 KGHSH, CDR2 LQKENI. The CDR3 sequence is CASSPISIGGGREQYF. The CDR3 DNA follows: TGTGCCAGCTCACCAATATCCATCGGGGGCGGACGAGAGCAGTACTTC.

As concerns this clone: The sample holds other DNA sequences that translate to the same CDR3. This sequence joins TRBV9 and TRBJ1-3; D ambiguous. The V gene's germline CDR1 is SGDLS and CDR2 YYNGEE. Trimming shortened V by 0 bases and J by 0 bases, and 4 bases separated the two germline ends. This CDR3 region has 14 residues. Here the CDR3 DNA reads TGTGCCAGCAGCGTAGGTAGCTCTGGAAACACCATATATTTT. Translating gives CASSVGSSGNTIYF.

The chain is built from TRBV7-9 and TRBJ2-5; 8 bases align to TRBD1. There are 17 residues in the CDR3. The germline V gene has CDR1 SEHNR and CDR2 FQNEAQ (reference sequence). J lost 5 bases, V lost 1 base, and 12 bases had no gene match. DNA for the CDR3: TGTGCCAGCAGCTTAGATGTGACAGGGGCTAAGAGGGAGACCCAGTACTTC. It is translated as CASSLDVTGAKRETQYF.

The CDR3 nucleotides are TGCTGTACCGGAGGGTACAATGAGCAGTTCTTC. Translation gives CCTGGYNEQFF. The rearrangement links TRBV29-1 to TRBJ2-1; D perhaps matches TRBD2 (6 bases). CDR1 and CDR2 from the germline V gene are SQVTM and ANQGSEA. The length of the CDR3 is 11 residues.

V gene TRBV6-1 combines with J gene TRBJ1-1, with D possibly matching TRBD1 (6 bases). This CDR3 spans 12 amino acids. Germline V gene lookup returns CDR1 MNHNS and CDR2 SASEGT. The ends were cut back, 6 bases at V and 7 bases at J, with 12 bases in the middle. The CDR3 sequence: CASSRNRVEAFF. The DNA of the CDR3 is TGTGCCAGCAGCAGGAACAGGGTTGAAGCTTTCTTT.

This clone appeared a single time. V gene TRBV7-2 combines with J gene TRBJ1-5; D is unresolved. The CDR3 runs 15 residues. The germline V and J ends were trimmed by 5 bases and 0 bases, with 11 bases remaining between them. Germline CDR1 is SGHTA and CDR2 is FQGNSA. CDR3 sequence reads: CASSVNSYSNQPQHF. CDR3 bases: TGTGCCAGCAGCGTCAACTCTTATAGCAATCAGCCCCAGCATTTT.

The chain recombines TRBV5-5 with TRBJ1-1; no clear D gene. The V gene lost 2 bases and the J gene lost 7 bases, with 18 bases spanning the gap. Germline V gene data show CDR1 as SGHKS and CDR2 as YYEKEE (reference sequence). This CDR3 spans 15 amino acids. CDR3 DNA sequence: TGTGCCAGCAGCTTTGCTGGGGTTATCATTAGTGAAGCTTTCTTT. This codes for CASSFAGVIISEAFF.

The chain carries TRBV19 and TRBJ2-5; 11 bases agree with TRBD1. This CDR3 is built from 16 residues. Trimming cost V 5 bases and J 4 bases; bases outside gene matches: 9. The germline V gene has CDR1 LNHDA and CDR2 SQIVND (reference sequence). The CDR3 DNA reads TGTGCCAGTAGTCTGATTTGGGGACAGGGGGGAGAGACCCAGTACTTC. Residues: CASSLIWGQGGETQYF.

This clone appeared a few times. V is TRBV11-2 and J is TRBJ1-1; D is ambiguous. V shed 8 bases and J shed 1 base, with 14 bases lying between them. The germline V gene has CDR1 SGHAT and CDR2 FQNNGV. The CDR3 has 14 amino acids. This chain's CDR3 is CASSNSVTNTEAFF. The CDR3, as DNA: TGTGCCAGCTCCAATTCGGTGACGAACACTGAAGCTTTCTTT.

The CDR3 region is CSALGSEKAFF. In DNA, the CDR3 is TGCAGTGCTCTCGGGTCAGAAAAAGCTTTCTTT. The chain combines TRBV20-1 with TRBJ1-1; D remains ambiguous. Germline V gene sequence: CDR1 DFQATT, CDR2 SNEGSKA (reference sequence). Deletions cut 5 bases from V and 9 bases from J, with 13 bases between. The CDR3 consists of 11 residues.

V usage is TRBV11-3 and J usage is TRBJ2-4, with D perhaps assigned TRBD1 or TRBD2 (6 bases each). V was cut by 1 base and J by 6 bases, with 28 bases left in between. Germline V gene sequence: CDR1 SGHNT, CDR2 YENEEA. The CDR3 is 20 residues long. CDR3 residues: CASSLAPRRTGDRSINIQYF. DNA for the CDR3: TGTGCCAGCAGCTTAGCCCCCCGTCGGACGGGAGACAGGAGTATAAACATTCAGTACTTC.

This chain links TRBV6-6 with TRBJ1-5, with D possibly matching TRBD1 (6 bases). The CDR3 covers 15 residues. CDR1 MNHNY and CDR2 SVGAGI come from the germline V gene (reference sequence). The germline V and J ends were trimmed by 5 bases and 4 bases, with 15 bases remaining between them. As DNA, the CDR3 is TGTGCCAGCAGTGCTCAGGGGTGGTGGAATCAGCCCCAGCATTTT. Protein product: CASSAQGWWNQPQHF.

The chain recombines TRBV4-1 with TRBJ1-4; no reliable D call. With 1 base removed from V and 0 bases from J, the gap between germline ends came to 9 bases. CDR1 MGHRA and CDR2 YSYEKL come from the germline V gene. The length of the CDR3 is 16 residues. The CDR3 reads CASSQAPAATNEKLFF. The CDR3 DNA reads TGCGCCAGCAGCCAAGCCCCGGCCGCAACTAATGAAAAACTGTTTTTT.

The CDR3 bases are TGTGCCAGCAGTGAAGCTACCTCTTTATACGAGCAGTACGTC. This translates into CASSEATSLYEQYV. The rearrangement links TRBV6-1 to TRBJ2-7; D not certain. The CDR3 length is 14 residues. Trimming left V 0 bases short and J 4 bases short, with 10 bases between. Germline CDR1 is MNHNS and CDR2 is SASEGT.

By share, this clone ranks as hyperexpanded. V and J are TRBV23-1 and TRBJ2-1; 9 nucleotides line up with TRBD2. TRBV23-1 is known as an ORF, though its function is uncertain. The CDR3 runs 17 residues. J was trimmed by 8 bases and V by 2 bases; bases with no gene match: 13. The DNA for the CDR3 is TGCGCCAGCAGTCAACCAATTAGCGGGGGCCCGGAGGATGAGCAGTTCTTC. This codes for CASSQPISGGPEDEQFF.

Here the CDR3 DNA reads TGTGCCAGCAGTTTAATAGGGATGACTAATGAAAAACTGTTTTTT. Protein sequence: CASSLIGMTNEKLFF. The chain uses TRBV28 and TRBJ1-4; D uncertain. The CDR3 sequence is 15 residues long. Trimming left V 2 bases short and J 2 bases short, with 9 bases between. CDR1 is MDHEN and CDR2 is SYDVKM in the germline V gene.

This clone was detected a few times. The gene calls are TRBV7-9 and TRBJ1-1; TRBD1 matches at 8 bases. The V segment lost 5 bases and the J segment 6 bases; nucleotides outside the gene matches: 17. This CDR3 comprises 17 residues. Germline V gene data show CDR1 as SEHNR and CDR2 as FQNEAQ (reference sequence). For the CDR3, the DNA is TGTGCCAGCAGCCAAGATACCCCGACAGGGGCCGACGCTGAAGCTTTCTTT. Protein product: CASSQDTPTGADAEAFF.

The chain combines TRBV4-3 with TRBJ1-1; perhaps TRBD1 as D (5 bases). Germline values: CDR1 LGHNA, CDR2 YSLEER. This CDR3 spans 16 amino acids. V lost 5 bases, J lost 5 bases, and 21 bases lay in between. CDR3 in amino acids: CASSLTPGPGMTEAFF. The CDR3 region has the DNA TGCGCCAGCAGCTTAACACCGGGACCAGGGATGACTGAAGCTTTCTTT.

The chain is built from TRBV5-1 and TRBJ1-2, with unresolved D. This CDR3 has 11 amino acids. Germline CDR1 is SGHRS and CDR2 is YFSETQ. Deletions cut 0 bases from V and 8 bases from J, with 5 bases between. The CDR3 DNA reads TGCGCCAGCAGCTTGGGGCTGGGCTACACCTTC. This gives the protein CASSLGLGYTF.